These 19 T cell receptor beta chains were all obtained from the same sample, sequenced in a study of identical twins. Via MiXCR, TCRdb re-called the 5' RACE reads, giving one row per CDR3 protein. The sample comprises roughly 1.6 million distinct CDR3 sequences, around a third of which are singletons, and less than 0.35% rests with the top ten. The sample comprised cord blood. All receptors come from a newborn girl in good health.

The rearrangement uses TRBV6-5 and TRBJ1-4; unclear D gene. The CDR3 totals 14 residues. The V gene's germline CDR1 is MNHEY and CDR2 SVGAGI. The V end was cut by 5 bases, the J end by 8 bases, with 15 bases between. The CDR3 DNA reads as TGTGCCAGCAGTCCCCCCGGCACAAGGGAAAAACTGTTTTTT. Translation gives CASSPPGTREKLFF.

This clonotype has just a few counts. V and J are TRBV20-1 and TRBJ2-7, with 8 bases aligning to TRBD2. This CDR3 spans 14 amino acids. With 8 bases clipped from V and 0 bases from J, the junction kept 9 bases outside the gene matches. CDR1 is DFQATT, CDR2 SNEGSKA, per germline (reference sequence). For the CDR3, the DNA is TGCAGTCCCTTACTAGCGGTCCTCTCCTACGAGCAGTACTTC. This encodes CSPLLAVLSYEQYF.

In nucleotides, the CDR3 is TGCAGTGCTAGTCCGGCGGAGACCCAGTACTTC. Translated: CSASPAETQYF. The V and J genes are TRBV20-1 and TRBJ2-7, with D hard to call. The J call is uncertain, as TRBJ2-5 better fits the DNA end. There are 11 residues in the CDR3. Germline lookup yields CDR1 DFQATT and CDR2 SNEGSKA (reference sequence).

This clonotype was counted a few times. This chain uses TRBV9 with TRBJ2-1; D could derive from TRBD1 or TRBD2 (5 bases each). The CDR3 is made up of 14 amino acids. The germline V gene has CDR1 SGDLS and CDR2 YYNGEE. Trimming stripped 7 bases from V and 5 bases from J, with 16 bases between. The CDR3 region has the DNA TGTGCCAGCTCCGGGACGGGGCGGGACAATGAGCAGTTCTTC. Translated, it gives CASSGTGRDNEQFF.

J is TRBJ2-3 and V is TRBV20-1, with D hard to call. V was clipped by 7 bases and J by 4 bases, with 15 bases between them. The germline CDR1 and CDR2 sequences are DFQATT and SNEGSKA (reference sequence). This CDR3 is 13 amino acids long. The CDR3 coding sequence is TGCAGTGTTTGGGCGGACGACTCAGATACGCAGTATTTT. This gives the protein CSVWADDSDTQYF.

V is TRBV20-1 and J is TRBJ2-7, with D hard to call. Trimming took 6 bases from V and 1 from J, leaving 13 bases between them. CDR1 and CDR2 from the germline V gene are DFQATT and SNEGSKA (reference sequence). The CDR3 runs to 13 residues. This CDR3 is CSANYPLSYEQYF. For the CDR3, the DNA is TGCAGTGCGAACTACCCCCTGTCCTACGAGCAGTACTTC.

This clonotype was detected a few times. CDR3 nucleotide sequence: TGCAGTGCTAGAGGGCCCCCCTATGGCTACACCTTC. Translating it yields CSARGPPYGYTF. The rearrangement links TRBV20-1 to TRBJ1-2; D is unclear. Trimming shortened V by 1 base and J by 4 bases, and 7 bases separated the two germline ends. Germline CDR1 DFQATT, CDR2 SNEGSKA (reference sequence). The CDR3 runs 12 residues.

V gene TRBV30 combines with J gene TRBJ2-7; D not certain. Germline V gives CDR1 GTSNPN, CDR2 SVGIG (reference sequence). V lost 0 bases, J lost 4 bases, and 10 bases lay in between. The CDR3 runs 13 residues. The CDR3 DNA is TGTGCCTGGAGTGTACTGCCCCCTTACGAGCAGTACTTC. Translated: CAWSVLPPYEQYF.

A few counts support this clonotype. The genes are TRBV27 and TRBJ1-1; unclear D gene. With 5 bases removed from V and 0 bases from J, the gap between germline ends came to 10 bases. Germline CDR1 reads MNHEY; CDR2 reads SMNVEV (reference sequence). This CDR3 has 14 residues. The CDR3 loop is CASSDGRLNTEAFF. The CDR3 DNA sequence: TGTGCCAGCAGTGACGGGAGGTTGAACACTGAAGCTTTCTTT.

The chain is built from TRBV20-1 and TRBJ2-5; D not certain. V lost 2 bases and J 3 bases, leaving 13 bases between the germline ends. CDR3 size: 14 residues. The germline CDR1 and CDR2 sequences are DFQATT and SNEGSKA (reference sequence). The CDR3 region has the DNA TGCAGTGCTAGACACGTGATGATCAAAGAGACCCAGTACTTC. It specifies CSARHVMIKETQYF.

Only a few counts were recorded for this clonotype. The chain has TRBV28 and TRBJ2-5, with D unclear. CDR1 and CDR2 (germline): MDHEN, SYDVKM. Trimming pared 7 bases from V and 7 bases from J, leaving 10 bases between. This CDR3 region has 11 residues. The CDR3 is CASNSARTQYF. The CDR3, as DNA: TGTGCCAGCAACTCGGCCCGGACCCAGTACTTC.

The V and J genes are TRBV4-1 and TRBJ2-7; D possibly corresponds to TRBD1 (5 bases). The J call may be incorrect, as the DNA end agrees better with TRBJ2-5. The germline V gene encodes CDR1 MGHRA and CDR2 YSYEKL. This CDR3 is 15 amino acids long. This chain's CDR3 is CASSQPWSGQETQYF. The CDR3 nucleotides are TGCGCCAGCAGCCAACCCTGGTCAGGGCAAGAGACCCAGTACTTC.

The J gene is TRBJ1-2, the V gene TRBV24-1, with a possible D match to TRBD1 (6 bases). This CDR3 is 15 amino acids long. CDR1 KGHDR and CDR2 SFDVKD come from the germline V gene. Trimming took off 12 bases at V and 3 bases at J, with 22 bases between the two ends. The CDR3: CALQTGTFHDYGYTF. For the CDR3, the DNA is TGTGCCCTTCAGACAGGAACATTCCATGACTATGGCTACACCTTC.

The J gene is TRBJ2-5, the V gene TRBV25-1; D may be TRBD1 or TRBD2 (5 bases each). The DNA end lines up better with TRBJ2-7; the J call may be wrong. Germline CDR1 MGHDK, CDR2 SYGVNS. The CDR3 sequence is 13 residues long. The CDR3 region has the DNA TGTGCCAGCAGTGGCAGACGGGGCAACGAGCAGTACTTC. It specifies CASSGRRGNEQYF.

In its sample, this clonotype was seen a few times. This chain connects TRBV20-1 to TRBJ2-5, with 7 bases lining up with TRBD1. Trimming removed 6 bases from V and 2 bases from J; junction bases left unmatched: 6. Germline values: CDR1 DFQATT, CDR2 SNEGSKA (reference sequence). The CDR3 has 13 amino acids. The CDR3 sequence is CSALRQGQETQYF. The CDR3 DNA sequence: TGCAGTGCCCTAAGACAGGGTCAAGAGACCCAGTACTTC.

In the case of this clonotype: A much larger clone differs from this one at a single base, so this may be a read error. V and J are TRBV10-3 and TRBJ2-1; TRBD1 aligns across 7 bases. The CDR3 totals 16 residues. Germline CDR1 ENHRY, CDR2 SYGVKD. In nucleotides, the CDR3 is TGTGCCACCAGTGAGTCCCGACAGGGATCGTACAATGAGCAGTTCTTC. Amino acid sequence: CATSESRQGSYNEQFF.

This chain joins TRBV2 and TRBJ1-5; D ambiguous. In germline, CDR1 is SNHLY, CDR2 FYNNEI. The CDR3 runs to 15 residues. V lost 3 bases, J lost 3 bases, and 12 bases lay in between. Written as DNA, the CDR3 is TGTGCCAGCAGTGAGCGGGAAGTGGCCAATCAGCCCCAGCATTTT. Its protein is CASSEREVANQPQHF.

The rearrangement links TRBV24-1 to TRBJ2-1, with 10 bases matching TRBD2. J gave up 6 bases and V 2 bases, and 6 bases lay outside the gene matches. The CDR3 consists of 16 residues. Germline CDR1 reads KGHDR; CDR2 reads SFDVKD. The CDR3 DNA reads TGTGCCACCAGTGATTACACTAGCGGGGTTCTCAATGAGCAGTTCTTC. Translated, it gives CATSDYTSGVLNEQFF.

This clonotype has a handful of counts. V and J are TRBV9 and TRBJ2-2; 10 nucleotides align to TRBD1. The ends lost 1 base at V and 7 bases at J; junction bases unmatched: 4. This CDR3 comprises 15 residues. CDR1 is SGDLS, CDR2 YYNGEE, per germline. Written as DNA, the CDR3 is TGTGCCAGCAGCGTACAGACAGGGGGCGGCGGGGAGCTGTTTTTT. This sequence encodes CASSVQTGGGGELFF. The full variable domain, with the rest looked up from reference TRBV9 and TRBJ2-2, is DSGVTQTPKHLITATGQRVTLRCSPRSGDLSVYWYQQSLDQGLQFLIQYYNGEERAKGNILERFSAQQFPDLHSELNLSSLELGDSALYFCASSVQTGGGGELFFGEGSRLTVL.